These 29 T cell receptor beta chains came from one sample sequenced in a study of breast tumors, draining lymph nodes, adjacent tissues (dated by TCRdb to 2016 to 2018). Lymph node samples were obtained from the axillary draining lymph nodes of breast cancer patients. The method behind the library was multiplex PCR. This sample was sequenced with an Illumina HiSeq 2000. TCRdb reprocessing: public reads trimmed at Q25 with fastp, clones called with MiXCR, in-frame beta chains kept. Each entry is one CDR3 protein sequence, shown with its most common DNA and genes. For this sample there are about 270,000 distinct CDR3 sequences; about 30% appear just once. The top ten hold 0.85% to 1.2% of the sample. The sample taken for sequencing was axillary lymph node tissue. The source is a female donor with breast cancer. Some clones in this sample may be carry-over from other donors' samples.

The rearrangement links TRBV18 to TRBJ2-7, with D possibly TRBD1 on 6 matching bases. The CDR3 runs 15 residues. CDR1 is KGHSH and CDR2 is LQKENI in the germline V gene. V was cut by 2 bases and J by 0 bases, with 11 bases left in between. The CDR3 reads CASSPGTTSSYEQYF. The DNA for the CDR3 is TGTGCCAGCTCACCAGGGACAACGAGCTCCTACGAGCAGTACTTC.

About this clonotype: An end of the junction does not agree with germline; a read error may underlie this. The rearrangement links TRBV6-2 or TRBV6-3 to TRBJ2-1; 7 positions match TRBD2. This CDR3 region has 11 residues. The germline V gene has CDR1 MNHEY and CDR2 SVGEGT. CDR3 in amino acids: CASSYSVGLVF. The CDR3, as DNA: TGTGCCAGCAGTTACTCCGTCGGACTAGTATTC.

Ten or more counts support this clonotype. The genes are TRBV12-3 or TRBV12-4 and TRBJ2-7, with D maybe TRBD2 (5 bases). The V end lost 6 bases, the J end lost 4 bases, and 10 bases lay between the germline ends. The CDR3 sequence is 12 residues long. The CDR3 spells CASREGAYEQYF. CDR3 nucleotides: TGTGCCAGCAGAGAGGGAGCTTACGAGCAGTACTTC.

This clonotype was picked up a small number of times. The CDR3 is CASTSTSRAYEQYF. In DNA, the CDR3 is TGTGCCAGCACTAGCACTAGCCGCGCCTACGAGCAGTACTTC. The rearrangement links TRBV12-3 or TRBV12-4 to TRBJ2-7; possibly TRBD2 for D (6 bases). This CDR3 has 14 amino acids. The ends were cut back, 7 bases at V and 2 bases at J, with 15 bases in the middle.

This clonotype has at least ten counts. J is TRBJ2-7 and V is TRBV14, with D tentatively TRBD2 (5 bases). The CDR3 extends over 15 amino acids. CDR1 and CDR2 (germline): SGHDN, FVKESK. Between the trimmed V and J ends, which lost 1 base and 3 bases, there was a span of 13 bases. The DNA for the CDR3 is TGTGCCAGCAGCCAAGGTAGCGCCAGATTCTACGAGCAGTACTTC. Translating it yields CASSQGSARFYEQYF. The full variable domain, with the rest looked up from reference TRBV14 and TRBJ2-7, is EAGVTQFPSHSVIEKGQTVTLRCDPISGHDNLYWYRRVMGKEIKFLLHFVKESKQDESGMPNNRFLAERTGGTYSTLKVQPAELEDSGVYFCASSQGSARFYEQYFGPGTRLTVT.

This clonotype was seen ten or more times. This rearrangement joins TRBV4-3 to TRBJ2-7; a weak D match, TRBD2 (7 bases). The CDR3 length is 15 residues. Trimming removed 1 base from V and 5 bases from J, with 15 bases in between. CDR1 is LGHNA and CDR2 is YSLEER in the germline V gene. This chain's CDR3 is CASSQGGGGAHEQYF. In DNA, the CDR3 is TGCGCCAGCAGCCAAGGTGGGGGGGGCGCGCACGAGCAGTACTTC.

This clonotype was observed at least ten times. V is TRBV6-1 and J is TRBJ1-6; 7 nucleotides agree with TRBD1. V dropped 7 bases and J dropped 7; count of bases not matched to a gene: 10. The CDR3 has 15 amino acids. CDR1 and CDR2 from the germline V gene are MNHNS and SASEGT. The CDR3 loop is CASTQGRTGNSPLHF. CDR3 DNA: TGTGCCAGCACCCAAGGGAGGACAGGAAATTCACCCCTCCACTTT.

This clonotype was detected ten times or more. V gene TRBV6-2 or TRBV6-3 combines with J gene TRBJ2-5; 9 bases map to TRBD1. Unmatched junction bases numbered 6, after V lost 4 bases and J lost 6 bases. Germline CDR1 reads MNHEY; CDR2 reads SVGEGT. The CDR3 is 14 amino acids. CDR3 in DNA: TGTGCCAGCAGTTTACCGGGACAGGGAAAGACCCAGTACTTC. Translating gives CASSLPGQGKTQYF.

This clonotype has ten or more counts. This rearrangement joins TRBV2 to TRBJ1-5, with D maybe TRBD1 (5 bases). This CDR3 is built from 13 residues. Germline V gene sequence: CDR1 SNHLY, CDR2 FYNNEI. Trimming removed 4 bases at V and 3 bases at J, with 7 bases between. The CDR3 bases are TGTGCCAGCAGTGGACAGCTCAATCAGCCCCAGCATTTT. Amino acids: CASSGQLNQPQHF.

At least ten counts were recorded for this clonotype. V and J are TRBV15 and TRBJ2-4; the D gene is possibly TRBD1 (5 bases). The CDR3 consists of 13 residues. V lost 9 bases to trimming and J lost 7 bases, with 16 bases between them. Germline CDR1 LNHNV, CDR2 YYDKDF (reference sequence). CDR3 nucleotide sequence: TGTGCCACAAGCCCAGGGTGGAGTAACATTCAGTACTTC. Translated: CATSPGWSNIQYF.

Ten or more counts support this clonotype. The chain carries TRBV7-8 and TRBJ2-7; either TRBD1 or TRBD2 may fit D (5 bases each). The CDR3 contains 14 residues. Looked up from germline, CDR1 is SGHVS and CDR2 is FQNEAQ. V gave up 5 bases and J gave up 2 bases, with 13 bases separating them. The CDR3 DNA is TGTGCCAGCAGCACCTCAGTGGGGGCCTACGAGCAGTACTTC. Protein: CASSTSVGAYEQYF. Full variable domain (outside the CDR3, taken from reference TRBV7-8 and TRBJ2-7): GAGVSQSPRYKVAKRGQDVALRCDPISGHVSLFWYQQALGQGPEFLTYFQNEAQLDKSGLPSDRFFAERPEGSVSTLKIQRTQQEDSAVYLCASSTSVGAYEQYFGPGTRLTVT.

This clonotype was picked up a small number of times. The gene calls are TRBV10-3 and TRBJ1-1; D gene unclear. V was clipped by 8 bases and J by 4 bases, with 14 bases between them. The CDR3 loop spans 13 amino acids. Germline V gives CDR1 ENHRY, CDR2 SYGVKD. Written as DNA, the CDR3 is TGTGCCATCCGGCCCATAGATGGCACTGAAGCTTTCTTT. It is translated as CAIRPIDGTEAFF.

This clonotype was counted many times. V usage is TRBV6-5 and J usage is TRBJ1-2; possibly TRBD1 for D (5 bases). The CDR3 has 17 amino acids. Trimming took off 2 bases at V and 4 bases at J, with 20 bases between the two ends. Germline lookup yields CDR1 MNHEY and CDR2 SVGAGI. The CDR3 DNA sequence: TGTGCCAGCAGTTACCTTATATTCCAGGGTGGCGGCTATGGCTACACCTTC. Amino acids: CASSYLIFQGGGYGYTF.

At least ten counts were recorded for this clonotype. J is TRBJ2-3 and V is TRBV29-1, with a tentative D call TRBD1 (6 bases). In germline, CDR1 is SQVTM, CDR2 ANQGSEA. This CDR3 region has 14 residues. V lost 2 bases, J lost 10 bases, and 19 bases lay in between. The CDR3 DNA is TGCAGCGTTGAAAACAGGGCCAGGGGATACGCGCAGTATTTT. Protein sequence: CSVENRARGYAQYF.

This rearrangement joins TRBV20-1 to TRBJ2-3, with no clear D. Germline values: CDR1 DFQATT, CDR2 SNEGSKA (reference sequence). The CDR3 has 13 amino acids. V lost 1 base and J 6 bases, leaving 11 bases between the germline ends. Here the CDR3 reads CSARGTLEDTQYF. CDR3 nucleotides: TGCAGTGCTAGAGGGACCCTTGAGGATACGCAGTATTTT.

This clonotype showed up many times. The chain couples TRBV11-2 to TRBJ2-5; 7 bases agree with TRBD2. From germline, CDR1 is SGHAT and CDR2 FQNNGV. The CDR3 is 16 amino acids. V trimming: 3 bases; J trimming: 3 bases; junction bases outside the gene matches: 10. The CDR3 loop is CASSFRGAGAKETQYF. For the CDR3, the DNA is TGTGCCAGCAGCTTTAGAGGGGCGGGAGCCAAAGAGACCCAGTACTTC.

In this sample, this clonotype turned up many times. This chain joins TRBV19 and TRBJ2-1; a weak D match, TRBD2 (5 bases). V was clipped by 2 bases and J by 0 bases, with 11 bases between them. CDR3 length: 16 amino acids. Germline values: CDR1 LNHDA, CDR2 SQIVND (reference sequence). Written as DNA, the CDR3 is TGTGCCAGTAGTATACGGGAAGGCCGCTCCTACAATGAGCAGTTCTTC. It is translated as CASSIREGRSYNEQFF.

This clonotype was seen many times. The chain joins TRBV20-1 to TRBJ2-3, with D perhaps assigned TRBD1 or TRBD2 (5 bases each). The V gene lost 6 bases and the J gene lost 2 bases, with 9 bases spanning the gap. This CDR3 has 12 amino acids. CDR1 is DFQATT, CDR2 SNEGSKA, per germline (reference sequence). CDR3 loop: CSARDATDTQYF. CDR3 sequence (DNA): TGCAGTGCACGGGACGCCACAGATACGCAGTATTTT.

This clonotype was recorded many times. This chain's CDR3 is CASSQQGYGYTF. CDR3 sequence (DNA): TGTGCCAGCAGCCAACAGGGGTATGGCTACACCTTC. The gene calls are TRBV3-1 and TRBJ1-2, with D perhaps TRBD1 (6 bases). The CDR3 has 12 amino acids. V lost 2 bases and J 5 bases, leaving 6 bases between the germline ends. Germline V CDR1 and CDR2: LGHDT, YNNKEL (reference sequence).

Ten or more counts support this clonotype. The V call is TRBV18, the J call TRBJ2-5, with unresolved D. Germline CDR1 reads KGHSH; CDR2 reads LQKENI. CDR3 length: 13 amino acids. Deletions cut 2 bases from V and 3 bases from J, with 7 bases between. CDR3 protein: CASSPGIEETQYF. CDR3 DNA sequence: TGTGCCAGCTCACCAGGAATCGAAGAGACCCAGTACTTC.

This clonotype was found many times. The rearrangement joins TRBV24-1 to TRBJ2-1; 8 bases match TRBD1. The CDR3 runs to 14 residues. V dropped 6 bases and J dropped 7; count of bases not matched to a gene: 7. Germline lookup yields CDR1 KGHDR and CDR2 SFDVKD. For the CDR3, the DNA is TGTGCCACCAGTCGGGCAGGGGGCCGGAATGAGCAGTTCTTC. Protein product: CATSRAGGRNEQFF.

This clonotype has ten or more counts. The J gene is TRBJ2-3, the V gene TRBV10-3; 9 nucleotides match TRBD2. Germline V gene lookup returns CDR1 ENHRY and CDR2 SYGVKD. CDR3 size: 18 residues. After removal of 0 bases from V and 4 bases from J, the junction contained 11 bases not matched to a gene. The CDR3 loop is CAISESGWSGGPPDTQYF. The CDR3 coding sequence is TGTGCCATCAGTGAGTCGGGTTGGAGCGGGGGGCCCCCAGATACGCAGTATTTT.

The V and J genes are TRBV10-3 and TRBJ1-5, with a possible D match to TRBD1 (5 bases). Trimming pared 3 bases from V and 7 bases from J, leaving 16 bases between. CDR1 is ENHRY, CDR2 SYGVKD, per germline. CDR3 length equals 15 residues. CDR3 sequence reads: CAISELGRRDQPQHF. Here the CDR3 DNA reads TGTGCCATCAGTGAATTAGGGAGAAGGGACCAGCCCCAGCATTTT.

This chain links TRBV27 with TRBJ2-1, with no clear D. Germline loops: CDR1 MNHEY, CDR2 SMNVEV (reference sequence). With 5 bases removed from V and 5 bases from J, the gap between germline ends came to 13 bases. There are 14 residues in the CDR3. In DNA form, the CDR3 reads TGTGCCAGCAGTCCAACATACTCAGACAATGAGCAGTTCTTC. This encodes CASSPTYSDNEQFF.

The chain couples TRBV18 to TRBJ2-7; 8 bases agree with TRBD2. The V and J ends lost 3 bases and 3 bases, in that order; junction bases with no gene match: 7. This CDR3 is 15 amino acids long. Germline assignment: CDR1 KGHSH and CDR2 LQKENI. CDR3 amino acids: CASSPTSDTYYEQYF. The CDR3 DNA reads TGTGCCAGCTCACCGACTAGCGATACCTACTACGAGCAGTACTTC.

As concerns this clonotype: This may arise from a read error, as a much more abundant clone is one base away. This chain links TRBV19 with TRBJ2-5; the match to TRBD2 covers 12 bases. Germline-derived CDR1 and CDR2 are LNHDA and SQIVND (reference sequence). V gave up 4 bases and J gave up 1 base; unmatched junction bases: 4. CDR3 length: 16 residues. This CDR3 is CASSTLGLAGQETQYF. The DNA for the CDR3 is TGTGCCAGTAGTACACTGGGACTAGCGGGCCAAGAGACCCAGTACTTC.

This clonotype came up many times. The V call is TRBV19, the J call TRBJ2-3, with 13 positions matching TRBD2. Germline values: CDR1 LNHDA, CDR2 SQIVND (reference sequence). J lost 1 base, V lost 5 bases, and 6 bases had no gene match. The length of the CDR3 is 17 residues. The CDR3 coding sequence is TGTGCCAGTAGTCGGACTAGCGGGAGCTCTGGCACAGATACGCAGTATTTT. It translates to CASSRTSGSSGTDTQYF.

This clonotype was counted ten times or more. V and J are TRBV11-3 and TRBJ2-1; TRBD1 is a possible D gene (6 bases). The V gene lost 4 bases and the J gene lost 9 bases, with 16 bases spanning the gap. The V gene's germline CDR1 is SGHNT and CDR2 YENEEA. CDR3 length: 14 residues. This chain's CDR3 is CASSWGHFDTEQFF. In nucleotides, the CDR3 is TGTGCCAGCAGCTGGGGACATTTTGATACTGAGCAGTTCTTC.

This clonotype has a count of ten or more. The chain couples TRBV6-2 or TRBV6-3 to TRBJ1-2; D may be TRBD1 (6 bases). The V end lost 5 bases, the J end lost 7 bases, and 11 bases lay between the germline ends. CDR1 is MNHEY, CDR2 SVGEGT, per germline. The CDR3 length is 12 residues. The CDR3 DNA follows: TGTGCCAGCAGTACCTACAGGGTTGGCTACACCTTC. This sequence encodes CASSTYRVGYTF.